A single sample is the source of the 26 T cell receptor delta chains below, sequenced in a study of gamma-delta T cells after stem cell transplantation. TCRdb called clones from the RT-PCR reads again using CATT. The sample contains over 2,500 delta-chain clones, approximately 8.8% of which appear only once. Material for sequencing was gamma-delta T cells. These receptor sequences come from a human donor. It is not recorded whose cells these are; they may come from a transplant donor.

By share, this clone ranks as medium-sized (0.01 to 0.1%). The chain's CDR3 is CALGEYIQAFPSTGGFDKLIF. The CDR3 nucleotides are TGTGCTCTTGGGGAATACATACAGGCCTTCCCAAGTACTGGGGGATTCGATAAACTCATCTTT. V is TRDV1 and J is TRDJ1; 10 nucleotides line up with TRDD3. The CDR3 consists of 21 residues. Germline lookup yields CDR1 TSWWSYY and CDR2 QGS. Trimming at V came to 2 bases and at J to 4 bases, leaving 22 bases not matched to a gene.

This clone rates as medium-sized. The rearrangement uses TRAV38-2/DV8 and TRDJ1, with TRDD3 as a possible D gene (5 bases). V was cut by 0 bases and J by 3 bases, with 12 bases left in between. The CDR3 contains 15 residues. CDR1 TSESDYY and CDR2 QEAYKQQN come from the germline V gene. CDR3 in DNA: TGTGCTTATAGGAGCGTGGGATGGGTTTCCGATAAACTCATCTTT. Translated, it gives CAYRSVGWVSDKLIF.

By share of the sample, this clone is medium-sized. The chain uses TRDV1 and TRDJ1, with D perhaps TRDD2 or TRDD3 (7 bases each). Trimming shortened V by 4 bases and J by 0 bases, and 30 bases separated the two germline ends. Germline lookup yields CDR1 TSWWSYY and CDR2 QGS. CDR3 length: 21 amino acids. The CDR3 DNA sequence: TGTGCTCTTGGGGGTCCCGTTCCTACGTACTATCTGGGGGCTTACACCGATAAACTCATCTTT. Its protein product is CALGGPVPTYYLGAYTDKLIF.

CDR3 nucleotide sequence: TGTGCTCTTGGGGAACCCACTCCCCTGTACTGGGGGATCAAATCGGATGATAAACTCATCTTT. Its translation is CALGEPTPLYWGIKSDDKLIF. The chain recombines TRDV1 with TRDJ1; 10 nucleotides line up with TRDD3. The V and J ends lost 1 base and 5 bases, in that order; junction bases with no gene match: 22. CDR1 and CDR2 (germline): TSWWSYY, QGS. The CDR3 loop spans 21 amino acids.

To note about this clone: TCRdb's listed protein matches a much larger clone and diverges from this DNA's translation at residue 6, likely through a read error; the protein shown comes from the DNA. The genes are TRDV2 and TRDJ3; TRDD3 matches 10 bases. The V segment lost 0 bases and the J segment 2 bases; nucleotides outside the gene matches: 3. The CDR3 spans 18 residues. Germline lookup yields CDR1 GEAIGNYY and CDR2 EKD. CDR3 DNA sequence: TGTGCCTGTGACACCGTTGGGGGATACCCCTGGGACACCCGACAGATGTTTTTC. It translates to CACDTVGGYPWDTRQMFF.

The chain joins TRDV2 to TRDJ3; TRDD3 aligns across 12 bases. This CDR3 comprises 21 residues. The trim removed 0 bases at V and 0 bases at J, leaving 8 bases unmatched. The germline V gene encodes CDR1 GEAIGNYY and CDR2 EKD. CDR3: CACDTVLGDTQSSWDTRQMFF. Here the CDR3 DNA reads TGTGCCTGTGACACCGTACTGGGGGATACCCAGAGCTCCTGGGACACCCGACAGATGTTTTTC.

Notes on this clone: The protein TCRdb lists belongs to a much larger clone and differs from this DNA's translation at residue 4, which points to a read error; the protein shown is made from the DNA. The V call is TRDV2, the J call TRDJ3; 9 bases match TRDD3. CDR3 length: 18 amino acids. Germline V gives CDR1 GEAIGNYY, CDR2 EKD. CDR3 coding DNA: TGTGCCTGTGGCACCGGGGGATACCGCTCCTGGGACACCCGACAGATGTTTTTC. Its translation is CACGTGGYRSWDTRQMFF.

In its sample, this clone ranks as medium-sized. This rearrangement joins TRDV2 to TRDJ1, with 9 bases aligning to TRDD3. Per germline, CDR1 GEAIGNYY and CDR2 EKD. There are 17 residues in the CDR3. The ends lost 5 bases at V and 0 bases at J; junction bases unmatched: 12. In nucleotides, the CDR3 is TGTGCCTGTGCAAACCCTTGCTGGGGGATGAACACCGATAAACTCATCTTT. This codes for CACANPCWGMNTDKLIF.

On this clone: Given a much more abundant clone one base away, this may be a read error. The same CDR3 can be traced to other DNA sequences in this sample. This chain links TRDV2 with TRDJ1, with 10 bases fitting TRDD3. Germline values: CDR1 GEAIGNYY, CDR2 EKD. CDR3 length: 19 residues. The CDR3 region is CACDTGVGGYPVYTDKLIF. In DNA form, the CDR3 reads TGTGCCTGTGACACCGGGGTTGGGGGATACCCCGTGTACACTGATAAACTCATCTTT.

This clone is categorized as medium-sized (0.01 to 0.1%). The chain employs TRDV1 and TRDJ1; 8 nucleotides align to TRDD3. The CDR3 totals 23 residues. V lost 1 base, J lost 5 bases, and 30 bases stayed unmatched. Germline CDR1 TSWWSYY, CDR2 QGS. CDR3 residues: CALGERPPPLAQLEWGIGDKLIF. In DNA form, the CDR3 reads TGTGCTCTTGGGGAACGGCCCCCCCCTCTAGCTCAGTTAGAATGGGGGATTGGTGATAAACTCATCTTT.

This clone has only a few counts. It differs at one base from a far larger clone, so likely a read error. Distinct nucleotide sequences in the sample also encode this CDR3. The chain carries TRDV2 and TRDJ2; D might be TRDD3 (5 bases). The CDR3 loop spans 17 amino acids. The V gene lost 3 bases and the J gene lost 0 bases, with 16 bases spanning the gap. CDR1 GEAIGNYY and CDR2 EKD come from the germline V gene. The DNA of the CDR3 is TGTGCCTGTGACCTACTGGCGCCCGAAGCTTTGACAGCACAACTCTTCTTT. It encodes CACDLLAPEALTAQLFF.

There are a few counts of this clone. The protein held in TCRdb is that of a much larger clone and does not match this DNA's translation at residue 12, likely because of a read error; the protein shown is translated from the DNA. CDR3 in DNA: TGTGCCTGTGACACGGGGATACATACCTGGGACATCCGACAGATGTTTTTC. Translated, it gives CACDTGIHTWDIRQMFF. The V gene is TRDV2, the J gene TRDJ3; TRDD3 matches 8 bases. From germline, CDR1 is GEAIGNYY and CDR2 EKD. The CDR3 totals 17 residues.

This clone came up a few times. The chain employs TRDV1 and TRDJ3; TRDD3 matches 8 bases. V gave up 2 bases and J gave up 2 bases; unmatched junction bases: 17. Germline CDR1 TSWWSYY, CDR2 QGS. The CDR3 has 22 amino acids. The CDR3 loop is CALGEIVPTTGGPTWDTRQMFF. CDR3 sequence (DNA): TGTGCTCTTGGGGAAATCGTCCCTACGACTGGGGGCCCCACCTGGGACACCCGACAGATGTTTTTC.

This chain links TRDV2 with TRDJ1; TRDD3 matches at 7 bases. The ends lost 3 bases at V and 0 bases at J; junction bases unmatched: 6. Per germline, CDR1 GEAIGNYY and CDR2 EKD. The CDR3 loop spans 15 amino acids. The CDR3 DNA is TGTGCCTGTGACTCTGGGGGTCTGTACACCGATAAACTCATCTTT. This translates into CACDSGGLYTDKLIF.

This clone appeared a few times. J is TRDJ1 and V is TRDV1; 8 nucleotides agree with TRDD2. From germline, CDR1 is TSWWSYY and CDR2 QGS. The CDR3 loop spans 20 amino acids. V lost 1 base to trimming and J lost 1 base; unmatched junction nucleotides: 17. CDR3 nucleotides: TGTGCTCTTGGGGAACCCTCCGGCTTCCTACCAAGGGGGGTCACCGATAAACTCATCTTT. This translates into CALGEPSGFLPRGVTDKLIF.

In regard to this clone: This DNA's translation and the protein TCRdb lists, from a much larger clone, do not match at residue 9, likely due to a read error; the protein shown is translated from the DNA. The V and J genes are TRDV2 and TRDJ3, with 8 nucleotides matching TRDD3. Germline V gene sequence: CDR1 GEAIGNYY, CDR2 EKD. The CDR3 covers 18 residues. With V trimmed by 0 bases and J by 0 bases, 3 bases remained unmatched. As DNA, the CDR3 is TGTGCCTGTGACACCGTGGGGGATGCCTCCTGGGACACCCGACAGATGTTTTTC. Its translation is CACDTVGDASWDTRQMFF.

By proportion, this clone is medium-sized. Other DNA sequences in the sample encode the same CDR3. This chain links TRAV29/DV5 with TRDJ1; 13 nucleotides line up with TRDD3. V was clipped by 1 base and J by 3 bases; unmatched bases: 18. The CDR3 covers 20 residues. CDR1 NSMFDY and CDR2 ISSIKDK come from the germline V gene. For the CDR3, the DNA is TGTGCAGCAAGCCCGACTCCTTACTGGGGGATACGCGTATCCCCCGATAAACTCATCTTT. Translating it yields CAASPTPYWGIRVSPDKLIF.

This clone was seen a few times. The likely explanation is a read error, given a far larger clone one base away. Additional DNA sequences in this sample encode the identical CDR3. This chain uses TRDV2 with TRDJ2; 12 positions agree with TRDD3. Germline lookup yields CDR1 GEAIGNYY and CDR2 EKD. The CDR3 totals 15 residues. The CDR3 protein is CACDILGDTTAQLFF. In DNA form, the CDR3 reads TGTGCCTGCGACATACTGGGGGATACGACAGCACAACTCTTCTTT.

Note on this clone: The TCRdb protein, from a much larger clone, departs from this DNA's translation at residue 9, likely by read error; the protein shown derives from the DNA. CDR3 loop: CACDTWGTGSWDTRQMFF. The CDR3 coding sequence is TGTGCCTGTGACACCTGGGGGACCGGCTCCTGGGACACCCGACAGATGTTTTTC. J is TRDJ3 and V is TRDV2, with 7 bases aligning to TRDD3. Germline loops: CDR1 GEAIGNYY, CDR2 EKD. The V gene end was trimmed by 0 bases and the J gene end by 0 bases; junction bases not matched to a gene: 4. CDR3 length equals 18 residues.

In its sample, this clone is medium-sized. The chain combines TRDV1 with TRDJ1, with a tentative D call TRDD3 (5 bases). The length of the CDR3 is 15 residues. Deletions cut 0 bases from V and 0 bases from J, with 8 bases between. CDR1 is TSWWSYY, CDR2 QGS, per germline. CDR3 nucleotides: TGTGCTCTTGGGGAACTTCGGGGGGACACCGATAAACTCATCTTT. Translating gives CALGELRGDTDKLIF.

This chain connects TRAV29/DV5 to TRDJ1; 7 nucleotides align to TRDD2. In germline, CDR1 is NSMFDY, CDR2 ISSIKDK. With 0 bases clipped from V and 4 bases from J, the junction kept 33 bases outside the gene matches. There are 23 residues in the CDR3. The CDR3 DNA follows: TGTGCAGCAAGCGTAGTCCTGCTCTCTGAGAGGGGGCCCTTCCTCGAGCCCAGCGATAAACTCATCTTT. Translation: CAASVVLLSERGPFLEPSDKLIF.

This clone has a handful of counts. A far larger clone is only one base removed, so a read error is likely. Within the sample, other DNA sequences also encode this same CDR3. The chain employs TRDV2 and TRDJ2; tentative D call: TRDD3 (6 bases). Germline CDR1 GEAIGNYY, CDR2 EKD. The CDR3 loop spans 21 amino acids. V was cut by 0 bases and J by 0 bases, with 25 bases left in between. For the CDR3, the DNA is TGTGCCTGTGACACCCTCGTACTGGGAGATACCCAAGGGTCTTTGACAGCACAACTCTTCTTT. This gives the protein CACDTLVLGDTQGSLTAQLFF.

By sample share, this clone is medium-sized (0.01 to 0.1%). This rearrangement joins TRDV1 to TRDJ1; 12 bases are shared with TRDD3. Trimming took 0 bases from V and 0 from J; bases not matched to a gene: 17. CDR1 is TSWWSYY, CDR2 QGS, per germline. The CDR3 runs 22 residues. In nucleotides, the CDR3 is TGTGCTCTTGGGGAACTAAGCCCCTTCCCCTACTGGGGGATACCAAACACCGATAAACTCATCTTT. Translation gives CALGELSPFPYWGIPNTDKLIF.

With regard to this clone: This likely traces to a read error, being one base from a far larger clone. Other DNA sequences in this sample translate to the same CDR3. The chain has TRDV2 and TRDJ1, with 10 bases lining up with TRDD3. From germline, CDR1 is GEAIGNYY and CDR2 EKD. The CDR3 runs to 20 residues. Written as DNA, the CDR3 is TGTGCCTGCGACACCGGTTCGAGGACTGGGGGATTTCCCCACACCGATAAACTCATCTTT. Protein product: CACDTGSRTGGFPHTDKLIF.

This clone is large. Other nucleotide sequences in the sample specify the same CDR3. V and J are TRDV2 and TRDJ2; the match to TRDD3 covers 9 bases. CDR1 is GEAIGNYY and CDR2 is EKD in the germline V gene. This CDR3 contains 15 residues. The trim removed 0 bases at V and 8 bases at J, leaving 6 bases unmatched. The CDR3, as DNA: TGTGCCTGTGACACCGTGGGGATACGCGCGGCACAACTCTTCTTT. This encodes CACDTVGIRAAQLFF.

This clone showed up just a few times. The protein TCRdb gives is from a much larger clone and does not agree with this DNA's translation at residue 13, likely a read error; the protein shown here comes from the DNA. The chain combines TRDV2 with TRDJ3, with TRDD3 matching over 10 bases. Germline V gene lookup returns CDR1 GEAIGNYY and CDR2 EKD. The CDR3 has 18 amino acids. The CDR3 DNA follows: TGTGCCTGTGACACGGGGGGATACGGCTCCTGGGACGCCCGACAGATGTTTTTC. This encodes CACDTGGYGSWDARQMFF.